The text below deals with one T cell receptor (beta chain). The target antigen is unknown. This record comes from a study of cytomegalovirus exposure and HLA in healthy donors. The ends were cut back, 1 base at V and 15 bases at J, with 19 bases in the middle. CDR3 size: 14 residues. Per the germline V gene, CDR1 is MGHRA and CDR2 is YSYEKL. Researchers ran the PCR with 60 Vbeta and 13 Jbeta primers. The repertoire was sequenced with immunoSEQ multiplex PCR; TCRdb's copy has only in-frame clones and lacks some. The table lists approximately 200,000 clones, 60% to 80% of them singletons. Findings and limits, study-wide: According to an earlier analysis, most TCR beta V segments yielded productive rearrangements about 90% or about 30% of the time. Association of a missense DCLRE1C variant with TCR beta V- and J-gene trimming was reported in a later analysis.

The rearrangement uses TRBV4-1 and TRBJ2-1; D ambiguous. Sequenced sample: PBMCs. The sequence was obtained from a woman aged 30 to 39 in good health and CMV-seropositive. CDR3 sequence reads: CASSQGAGPTNRFF. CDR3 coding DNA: TGCGCCAGCAGCCAAGGGGCTGGGCCTACCAATAGGTTCTTC.